This T cell receptor (beta chain) stems from a study of shared clonotypes between healthy human individuals. V trimming: 6 bases; J trimming: 6 bases; junction bases outside the gene matches: 6. This CDR3 is built from 14 residues. Per germline, CDR1 ENHRY and CDR2 SYGVKD. Assay used: immunoSEQ multiplex PCR; TCRdb lists only in-frame clones, some missing. The data contain about 1.5 million clones, around 98% of them singletons. V gene TRBV10-3 combines with J gene TRBJ2-2; 8 bases are a match to TRBD1. The receptor was isolated from a young man in good health. Sample: naive CD4+ T cells sorted from blood. As to subset: CD45RA+ positively selected. CDR3 loop: CAIRPQGDSGELFF. For the CDR3, the DNA is TGTGCCATCAGGCCACAGGGGGACTCCGGGGAGCTGTTTTTT.